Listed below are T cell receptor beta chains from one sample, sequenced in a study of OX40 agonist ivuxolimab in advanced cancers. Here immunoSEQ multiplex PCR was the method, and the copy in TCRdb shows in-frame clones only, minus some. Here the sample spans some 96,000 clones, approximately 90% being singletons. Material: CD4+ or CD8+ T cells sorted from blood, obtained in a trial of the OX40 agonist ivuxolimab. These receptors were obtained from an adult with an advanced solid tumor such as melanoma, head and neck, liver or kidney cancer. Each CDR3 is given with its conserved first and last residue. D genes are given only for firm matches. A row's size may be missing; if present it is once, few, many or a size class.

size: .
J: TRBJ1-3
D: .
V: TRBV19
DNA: TGTGCCAGTAAAAACCCCGTAAGCTCTGGAAACACCATATATTTT
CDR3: CASKNPVSSGNTIYF

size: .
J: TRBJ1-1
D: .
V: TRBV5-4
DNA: TGTGCCAGCAGCTTGTACGAGGGCACTGAAGCTTTCTTT
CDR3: CASSLYEGTEAFF

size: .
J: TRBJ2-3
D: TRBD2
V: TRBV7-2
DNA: TGTGCCAGCAGCTTAGGCGGGAGGGGGAGCACAGATACGCAGTATTTT
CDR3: CASSLGGRGSTDTQYF

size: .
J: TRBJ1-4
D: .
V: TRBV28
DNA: TGTGCCAGCAGTCCCCGAAGGGTGCAAGAAAAACTGTTTTTT
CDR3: CASSPRRVQEKLFF

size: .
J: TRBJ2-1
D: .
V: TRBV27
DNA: TGTGCCAGCAGCCGTACACGTAAAAACTCCTACAATGAGCAGTTCTTC
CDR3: CASSRTRKNSYNEQFF

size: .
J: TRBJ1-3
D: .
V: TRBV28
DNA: TGTGCCAGCAGTTACCCGGGGATCGACTCTGGAAACACCATATATTTT
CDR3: CASSYPGIDSGNTIYF

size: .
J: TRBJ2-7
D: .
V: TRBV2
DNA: TGTGCCAGCACCTGGGCTGGGCGCTCCTACGAGCAGTACTTC
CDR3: CASTWAGRSYEQYF

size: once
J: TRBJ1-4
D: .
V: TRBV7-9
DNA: TGTGCCAGCAGCACTGCCGGGACTGGTACAAGGCTGTTTTTT
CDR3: CASSTAGTGTRLFF

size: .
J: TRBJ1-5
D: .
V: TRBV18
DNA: TGTGCCAGCTCACCACGACCAGGGACAACGCTAAATCAGCCCCAGCATTTT
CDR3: CASSPRPGTTLNQPQHF

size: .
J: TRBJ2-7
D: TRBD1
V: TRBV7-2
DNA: TGTGCCAGCAGCCACAGGGGGAGCGAGCAGTACTTC
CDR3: CASSHRGSEQYF